Following are 5 T cell receptor beta chains from one sample sequenced in a study of tumor and adjacent non-tumor tissue in lung cancer. TCRbeta libraries were built with three rounds of nested PCR, modified from ARM-PCR. TCRdb processed the multiplex PCR reads anew with MiXCR; each CDR3 protein has one entry. The profile covers 68,000 or so distinct CDR3 sequences, with 60% appearing a single time and 20% taken by the ten largest. No cell sorting was done before RNA was extracted from the tissue. The material sequenced was lung tumor tissue. These receptors all stem from a man aged 45-60 years with non-small cell lung cancer.

This clonotype was seen a few times. The chain uses TRBV5-1 and TRBJ2-7; D is possibly TRBD1 or TRBD2 (5 bases each). The CDR3 is 13 residues long. Trimming took off 7 bases at V and 3 bases at J, with 14 bases between the two ends. The germline gives CDR1 SGHRS, CDR2 YFSETQ. The CDR3 DNA follows: TGCGCCAGCTGTCTCTGGGACGGCTACGAGCAGTACTTC. This gives the protein CASCLWDGYEQYF.

About this clonotype itself: One junction end does not reproduce the germline sequence, and a read error may be involved. The CDR3 is CTSSYPGGEGYTF. The CDR3 region has the DNA TGTACCAGCAGTTACCCCGGGGGTGAGGGCTACACCTTC. V and J are TRBV6-5 and TRBJ1-2, with a weak D call TRBD1 (5 bases). This CDR3 has 13 amino acids. Germline values: CDR1 MNHEY, CDR2 SVGAGI.

The gene calls are TRBV6-5 and TRBJ1-4, with D possibly being TRBD1 (5 bases). In germline, CDR1 is MNHEY, CDR2 SVGAGI. The CDR3 totals 14 residues. V was clipped by 6 bases and J by 6 bases, with 14 bases between them. CDR3 protein: CASSSSRGDEKLFF. CDR3 coding DNA: TGTGCCAGCAGCAGCTCAAGGGGTGATGAAAAACTGTTTTTT.

Comment on this clonotype: Since a much larger clone is just one base distant, this may be a read error. CDR3 nucleotides: TGTGCCAATTCTTACCGCGGCAGGGAAGCTTTCTTT. It codes for CANSYRGREAFF. V and J are TRBV7-9 and TRBJ1-1; the D is unclear. Germline values: CDR1 SEHNR, CDR2 FQNEAQ (reference sequence). CDR3 length equals 12 residues. V was clipped by 10 bases and J by 8 bases, with 17 bases between them.

This chain links TRBV15 with TRBJ2-5; perhaps TRBD2 as D (5 bases). Looked up from germline, CDR1 is LNHNV and CDR2 is YYDKDF (reference sequence). The CDR3 sequence is 15 residues long. V was shortened by 0 bases and J by 5 bases, with 13 bases between the two germline ends. The CDR3 is CATSRDLTSQETQYF. In nucleotides, the CDR3 is TGTGCCACCAGCAGAGATCTCACTAGTCAGGAGACCCAGTACTTC.